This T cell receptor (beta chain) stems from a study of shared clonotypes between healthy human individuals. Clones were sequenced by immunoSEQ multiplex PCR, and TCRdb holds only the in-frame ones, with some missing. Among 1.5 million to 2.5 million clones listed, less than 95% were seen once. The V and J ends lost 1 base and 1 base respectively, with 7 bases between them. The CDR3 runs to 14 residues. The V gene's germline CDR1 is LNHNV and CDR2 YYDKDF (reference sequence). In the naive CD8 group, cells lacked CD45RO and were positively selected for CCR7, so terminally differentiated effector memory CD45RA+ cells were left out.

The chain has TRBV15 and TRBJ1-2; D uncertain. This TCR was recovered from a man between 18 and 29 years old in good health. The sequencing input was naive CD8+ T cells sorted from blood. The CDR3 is CATSRVAGNYGYTF. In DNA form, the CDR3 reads TGTGCCACCAGCAGAGTGGCGGGTAACTATGGCTACACCTTC.